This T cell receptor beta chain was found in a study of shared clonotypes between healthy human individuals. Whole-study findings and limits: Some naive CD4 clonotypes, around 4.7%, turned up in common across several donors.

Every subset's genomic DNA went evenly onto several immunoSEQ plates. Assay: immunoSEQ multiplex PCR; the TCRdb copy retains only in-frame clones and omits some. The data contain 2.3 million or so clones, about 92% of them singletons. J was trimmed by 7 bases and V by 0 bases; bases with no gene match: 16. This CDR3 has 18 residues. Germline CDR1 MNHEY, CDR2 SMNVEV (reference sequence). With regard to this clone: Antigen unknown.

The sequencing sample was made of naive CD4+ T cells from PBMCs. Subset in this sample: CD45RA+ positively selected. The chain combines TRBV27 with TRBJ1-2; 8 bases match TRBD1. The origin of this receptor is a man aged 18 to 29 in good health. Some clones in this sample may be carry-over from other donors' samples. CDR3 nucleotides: TGTGCCAGCAGTTTATCGGTTGCACGAGGACAGGGTAGTTTTGGCTACACCTTC. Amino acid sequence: CASSLSVARGQGSFGYTF.